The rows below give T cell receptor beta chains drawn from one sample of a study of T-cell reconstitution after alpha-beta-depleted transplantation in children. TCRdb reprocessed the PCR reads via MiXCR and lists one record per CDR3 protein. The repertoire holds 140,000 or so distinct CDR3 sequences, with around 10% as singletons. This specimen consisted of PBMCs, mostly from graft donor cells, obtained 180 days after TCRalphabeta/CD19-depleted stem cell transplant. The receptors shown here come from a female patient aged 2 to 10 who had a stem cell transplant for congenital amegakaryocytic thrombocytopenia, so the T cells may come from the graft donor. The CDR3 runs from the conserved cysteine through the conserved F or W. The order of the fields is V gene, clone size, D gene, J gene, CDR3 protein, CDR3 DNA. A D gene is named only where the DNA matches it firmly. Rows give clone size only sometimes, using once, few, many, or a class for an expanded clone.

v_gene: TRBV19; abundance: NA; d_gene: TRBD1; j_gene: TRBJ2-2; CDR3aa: CASNPRDRGITGELFF; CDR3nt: TGTGCCAGTAACCCAAGGGACAGGGGGATCACCGGGGAGCTGTTTTTT
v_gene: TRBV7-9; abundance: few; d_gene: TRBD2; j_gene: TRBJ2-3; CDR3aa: CASFQLAVTDTQYF; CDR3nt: TGTGCCAGCTTTCAGCTAGCGGTCACAGATACGCAGTATTTT
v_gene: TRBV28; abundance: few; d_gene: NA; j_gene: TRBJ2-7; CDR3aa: CASRPRPGHPGEQYF; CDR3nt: TGTGCCAGCAGACCCCGGCCGGGACACCCGGGCGAGCAGTACTTC
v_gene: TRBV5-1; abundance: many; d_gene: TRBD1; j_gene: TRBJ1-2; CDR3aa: CASSLGGQGHGYTF; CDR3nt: TGCGCCAGCAGCTTAGGCGGACAGGGCCATGGCTACACCTTC
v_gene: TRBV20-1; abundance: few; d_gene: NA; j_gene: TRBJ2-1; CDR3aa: CSARAGGTPLNEQFF; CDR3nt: TGCAGTGCTAGAGCCGGCGGGACCCCCCTCAATGAGCAGTTCTTC
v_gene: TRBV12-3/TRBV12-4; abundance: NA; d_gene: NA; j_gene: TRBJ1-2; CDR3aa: CASCGVGECGYTF; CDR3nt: TGTGCCAGCTGCGGGGTGGGTGAATGTGGCTACACCTTC
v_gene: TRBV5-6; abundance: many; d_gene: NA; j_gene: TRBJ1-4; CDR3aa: CASSFGGTNEELFF; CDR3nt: TGTGCCAGCAGCTTCGGCGGTACTAATGAGGAACTGTTTTTT
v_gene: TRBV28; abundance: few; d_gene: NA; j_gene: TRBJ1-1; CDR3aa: CASRGVGRGWNTEAFF; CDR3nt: TGTGCCAGCAGGGGCGTTGGAAGGGGTTGGAACACTGAAGCTTTCTTT
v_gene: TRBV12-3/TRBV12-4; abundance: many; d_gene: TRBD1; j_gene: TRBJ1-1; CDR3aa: CASSTQGGTEAFF; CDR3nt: TGTGCCAGCAGCACTCAGGGGGGCACTGAAGCTTTCTTT
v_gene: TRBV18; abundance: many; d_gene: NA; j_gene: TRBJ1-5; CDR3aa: CASSPRPSNQPQHF; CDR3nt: TGTGCCAGCTCACCGAGGCCGTCCAATCAGCCCCAGCATTTT
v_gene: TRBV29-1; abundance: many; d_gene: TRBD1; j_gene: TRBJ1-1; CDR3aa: CSVGQGLWAFF; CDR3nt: TGCAGCGTGGGACAGGGGTTGTGGGCTTTCTTT
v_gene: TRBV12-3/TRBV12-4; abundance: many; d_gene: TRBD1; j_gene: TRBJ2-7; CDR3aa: CASSLSRGTGREQYF; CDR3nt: TGTGCCAGCAGTTTAAGCCGAGGGACAGGACGCGAGCAGTACTTC
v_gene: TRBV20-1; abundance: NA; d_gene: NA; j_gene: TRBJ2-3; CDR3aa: CSARVGKERTDTQYF; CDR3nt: TGCAGTGCTAGAGTGGGGAAAGAGAGGACAGATACGCAGTATTTT
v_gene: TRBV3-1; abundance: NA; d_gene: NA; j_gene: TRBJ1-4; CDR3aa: CASSQAGTATNEKLFF; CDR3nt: TGTGCCAGCAGCCAAGCAGGGACGGCGACTAATGAAAAACTGTTTTTT
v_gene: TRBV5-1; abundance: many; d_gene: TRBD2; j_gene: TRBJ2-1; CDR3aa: CASSFGTSGDYNEQFF; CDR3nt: TGCGCCAGCAGCTTCGGGACTAGCGGGGACTACAATGAGCAGTTCTTC
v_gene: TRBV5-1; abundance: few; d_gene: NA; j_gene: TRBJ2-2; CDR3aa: CASSVGLPTGELFF; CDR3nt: TGCGCCAGCAGCGTGGGACTCCCTACCGGGGAGCTGTTTTTT
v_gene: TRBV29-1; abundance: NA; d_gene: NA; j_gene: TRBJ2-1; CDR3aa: CSLDRSGTSYNEQFF; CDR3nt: TGCAGCCTAGACCGGTCGGGCACCTCCTACAATGAGCAGTTCTTC
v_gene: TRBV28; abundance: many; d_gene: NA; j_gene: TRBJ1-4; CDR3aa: CASSLLDSNEKLFF; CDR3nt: TGTGCCAGCAGCCTACTTGACAGTAATGAAAAACTGTTTTTT
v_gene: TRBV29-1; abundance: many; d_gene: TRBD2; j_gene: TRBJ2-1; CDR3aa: CSVETSMLSGQFF; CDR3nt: TGCAGCGTTGAGACTAGCATGCTGAGTGGGCAGTTCTTC
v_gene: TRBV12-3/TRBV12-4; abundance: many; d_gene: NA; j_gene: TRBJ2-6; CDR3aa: CASSPNRAPGANVLTF; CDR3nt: TGTGCCAGCAGTCCAAACAGGGCCCCTGGGGCCAACGTCCTGACTTTC
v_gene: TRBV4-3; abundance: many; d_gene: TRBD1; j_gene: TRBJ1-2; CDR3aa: CASSPGTEYYGYTF; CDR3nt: TGCGCCAGCAGCCCTGGGACAGAATACTATGGCTACACCTTC
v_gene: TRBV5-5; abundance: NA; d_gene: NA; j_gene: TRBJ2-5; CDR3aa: CASSPLWLVGATQYF; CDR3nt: TGTGCCAGCAGCCCCCTCTGGCTCGTAGGGGCGACCCAGTACTTC
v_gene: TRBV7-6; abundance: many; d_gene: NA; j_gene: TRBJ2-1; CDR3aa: CASSLGGTYNEQFF; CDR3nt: TGTGCCAGCAGCTTAGGGGGGACCTACAATGAGCAGTTCTTC
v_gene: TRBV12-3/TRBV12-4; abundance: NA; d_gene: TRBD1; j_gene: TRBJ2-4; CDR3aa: CASSSGTGKDF; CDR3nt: TGTGCCAGCAGTTCCGGGACAGGGAAGGACTTC
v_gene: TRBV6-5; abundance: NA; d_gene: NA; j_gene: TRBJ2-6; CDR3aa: CASSKASGANVLTF; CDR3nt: TGTGCCAGCAGTAAGGCGTCTGGGGCCAACGTCCTGACTTTC
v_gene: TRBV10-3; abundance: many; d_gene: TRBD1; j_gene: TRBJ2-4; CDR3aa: CAISTGQGPAKNIQYF; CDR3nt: TGTGCCATCAGTACGGGACAGGGACCAGCCAAAAACATTCAGTACTTC
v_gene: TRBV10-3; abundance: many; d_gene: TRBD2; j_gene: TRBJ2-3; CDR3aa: CAISETSGTDTQYF; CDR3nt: TGTGCCATCAGTGAGACTAGCGGCACAGATACGCAGTATTTT
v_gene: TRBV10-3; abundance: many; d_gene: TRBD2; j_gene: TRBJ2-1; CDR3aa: CAISEGAGGPSDNEQFF; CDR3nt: TGTGCCATCAGTGAAGGAGCGGGAGGGCCCTCTGACAATGAGCAGTTCTTC
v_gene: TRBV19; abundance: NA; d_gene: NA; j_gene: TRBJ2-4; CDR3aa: CASRDSVAKNIQYF; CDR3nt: TGTGCCAGTAGGGACAGTGTAGCCAAAAACATTCAGTACTTC
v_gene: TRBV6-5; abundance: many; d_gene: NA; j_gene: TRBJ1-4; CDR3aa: CASSYTGWTNEKLFF; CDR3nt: TGTGCCAGCAGTTACACGGGTTGGACTAATGAAAAACTGTTTTTT
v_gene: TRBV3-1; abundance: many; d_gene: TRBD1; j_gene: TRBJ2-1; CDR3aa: CASSPLGKGQGSSVQFF; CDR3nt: TGTGCCAGCAGCCCTCTGGGTAAGGGACAGGGGTCATCCGTGCAGTTCTTC
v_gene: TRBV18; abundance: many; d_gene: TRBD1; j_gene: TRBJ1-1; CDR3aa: CASSPPGQGNTEAFF; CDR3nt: TGTGCCAGCTCACCACCGGGACAGGGGAACACTGAAGCTTTCTTT
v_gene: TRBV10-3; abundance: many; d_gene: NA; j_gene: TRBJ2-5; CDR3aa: CAISESSLLSPQETQYF; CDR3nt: TGTGCCATCAGTGAGTCATCACTTCTCTCCCCTCAAGAGACCCAGTACTTC
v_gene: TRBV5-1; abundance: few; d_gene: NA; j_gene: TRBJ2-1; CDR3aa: CASSLGMGQGLDEQFF; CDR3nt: TGCGCCAGCAGCTTGGGAATGGGGCAGGGACTGGATGAGCAGTTCTTC
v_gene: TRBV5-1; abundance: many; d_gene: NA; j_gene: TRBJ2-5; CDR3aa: CASASSRELETQYF; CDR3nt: TGCGCCAGCGCCTCTAGTCGAGAGTTAGAGACCCAGTACTTC
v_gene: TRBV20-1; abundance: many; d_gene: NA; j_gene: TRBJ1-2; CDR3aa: CSASRRGGRDYGYTF; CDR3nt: TGCAGTGCTAGCCGACGGGGGGGCCGGGACTATGGCTACACCTTC
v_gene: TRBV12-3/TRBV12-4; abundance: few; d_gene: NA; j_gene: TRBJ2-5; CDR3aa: CASGKGGTQYF; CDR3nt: TGTGCCAGCGGAAAAGGGGGGACCCAGTACTTC
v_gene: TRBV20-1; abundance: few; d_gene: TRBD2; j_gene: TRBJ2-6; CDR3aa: CSARGWERESSGANVLTF; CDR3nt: TGCAGTGCTAGGGGTTGGGAGCGGGAATCCTCTGGGGCCAACGTCCTGACTTTC
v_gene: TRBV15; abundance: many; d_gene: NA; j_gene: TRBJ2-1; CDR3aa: CATSRDSDRWYEQFF; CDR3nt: TGTGCCACCAGCAGAGATTCAGATCGGTGGTATGAGCAGTTCTTC
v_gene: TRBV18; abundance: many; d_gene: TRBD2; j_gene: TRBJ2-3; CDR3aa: CASSPNLAGAGTDTQYF; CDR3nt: TGTGCCAGCTCACCCAACCTAGCGGGAGCCGGCACAGATACGCAGTATTTT
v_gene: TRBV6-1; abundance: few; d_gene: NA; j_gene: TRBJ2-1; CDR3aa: CASKRGPGDEQFF; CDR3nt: TGTGCCAGCAAGAGGGGCCCCGGCGATGAGCAGTTCTTC
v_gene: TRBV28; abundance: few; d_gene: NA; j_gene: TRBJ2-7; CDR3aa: CASSLFVGTLTYEQYF; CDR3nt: TGTGCCAGCAGTTTATTTGTAGGGACCCTCACCTACGAGCAGTACTTC
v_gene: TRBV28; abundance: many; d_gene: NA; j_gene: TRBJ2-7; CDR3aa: CASMGAVNYYEQYF; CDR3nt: TGTGCCAGCATGGGGGCAGTCAACTACTACGAGCAGTACTTC
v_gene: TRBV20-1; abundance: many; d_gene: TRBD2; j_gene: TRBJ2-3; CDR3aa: CSAQDGSSGFTDTQYF; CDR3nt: TGCAGTGCACAAGATGGGTCTAGCGGATTCACAGATACGCAGTATTTT
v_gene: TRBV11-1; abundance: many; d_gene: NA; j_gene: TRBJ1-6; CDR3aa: CASSFSEDNSPLHF; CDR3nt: TGTGCCAGCAGCTTTTCCGAGGATAATTCACCCCTCCACTTT
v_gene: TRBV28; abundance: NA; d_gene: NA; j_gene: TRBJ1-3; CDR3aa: CASSSERESGNTIYF; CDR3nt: TGTGCCAGCAGTTCCGAGCGCGAGTCTGGAAACACCATATATTTT